The next 20 T cell receptor beta chains were all read from a single sample in a study of cytomegalovirus exposure and HLA in healthy donors. In the PCR, 60 Vbeta and 13 Jbeta primers were used. Produced via immunoSEQ multiplex PCR; TCRdb's table is partial and in-frame only. Of 130,000 or so clones detected, approximately 80% appear once; the ten largest clones hold roughly 1.8%. The sample comprised PBMCs. Every receptor here comes from a female donor in good health and CMV-seropositive.

The chain uses TRBV19 and TRBJ1-4, with 7 positions matching TRBD1. The CDR3 totals 15 residues. J lost 4 bases, V lost 5 bases, and 7 bases had no gene match. Germline V CDR1 and CDR2: LNHDA, SQIVND (reference sequence). For the CDR3, the DNA is TGTGCCAGTAGTCCCGGGACAGTACTTAATGAAAAACTGTTTTTT. This sequence encodes CASSPGTVLNEKLFF.

J is TRBJ2-5 and V is TRBV10-1, with a possible D match to TRBD1 (6 bases). The CDR3 sequence is 13 residues long. Trimming pared 3 bases from V and 5 bases from J, leaving 10 bases between. Germline V gene data show CDR1 as WNHNN and CDR2 as SYGVQD (reference sequence). This chain's CDR3 is CASSEGGRETQYF. The DNA for the CDR3 is TGCGCCAGCAGTGAAGGGGGTCGGGAGACCCAGTACTTC.

This chain joins TRBV6-1 and TRBJ1-1, with 8 bases lining up with TRBD1. Germline CDR1 reads MNHNS; CDR2 reads SASEGT. Trimming took 5 bases from V and 4 from J; bases not matched to a gene: 6. The CDR3 totals 14 residues. The CDR3 DNA sequence: TGTGCCAGCAGTAGGACAGGGTGGGTCACTGAAGCTTTCTTT. It yields the protein CASSRTGWVTEAFF.

This clone was seen only a few times. V gene TRBV6-1 combines with J gene TRBJ2-7; TRBD1 agrees at 9 bases. Trimming removed 2 bases from V and 6 bases from J; junction bases left unmatched: 2. The CDR3 is 13 amino acids. Germline loops: CDR1 MNHNS, CDR2 SASEGT. For the CDR3, the DNA is TGTGCCAGCAGTGAAAACAGGGGGCGCGAGCAGTACTTC. Translated: CASSENRGREQYF.

V usage is TRBV6-5 and J usage is TRBJ1-5; no reliable D call. CDR1 is MNHEY and CDR2 is SVGAGI in the germline V gene. Trimming took off 6 bases at V and 3 bases at J, with 9 bases between the two ends. The CDR3 is made up of 13 amino acids. The CDR3 nucleotides are TGTGCCAGCAGAGGGAGTTTCAATCAGCCCCAGCATTTT. It specifies CASRGSFNQPQHF.

The chain employs TRBV28 and TRBJ2-5; 12 bases are a match to TRBD2. Germline trimming cut 7 bases from V and 7 bases from J; bases unmatched to any gene: 10. This CDR3 is 15 amino acids long. Per germline, CDR1 MDHEN and CDR2 SYDVKM. For the CDR3, the DNA is TGTGCCAGCACCCGACTAGCGGGAGTTAATCCGACCCAGTACTTC. This gives the protein CASTRLAGVNPTQYF.

This chain uses TRBV20-1 with TRBJ2-5; D not certain. The CDR3 has 11 residues. From germline, CDR1 is DFQATT and CDR2 SNEGSKA (reference sequence). The CDR3, as DNA: TGCAGCGAGACTGATCAAGAGACCCAGTACTTC. Its protein product is CSETDQETQYF.

CDR3 protein: CASSRTGGSYEQYF. For the CDR3, the DNA is TGCGCCAGCTCAAGAACAGGGGGCTCCTACGAGCAGTACTTC. V and J are TRBV10-2 and TRBJ2-7, with TRBD1 matching over 8 bases. J gave up 0 bases and V 8 bases, and 6 bases lay outside the gene matches. Germline V CDR1 and CDR2: WSHSY, SAAADI. This CDR3 spans 14 amino acids.

This clone was picked up one time. V and J are TRBV2 and TRBJ2-2; D remains ambiguous. Trimming stripped 7 bases from V and 1 base from J, with 4 bases between. This CDR3 contains 12 residues. In germline, CDR1 is SNHLY, CDR2 FYNNEI. CDR3 region: CASTRNTGELFF. The CDR3 DNA follows: TGTGCCAGCACGAGGAACACCGGGGAGCTGTTTTTT.

The sample holds one count of this clone. The V gene is TRBV28, the J gene TRBJ2-5; D possibly corresponds to TRBD1 (6 bases). Trimming stripped 5 bases from V and 5 bases from J, with 12 bases between. Germline-derived CDR1 and CDR2 are MDHEN and SYDVKM. The CDR3 covers 13 residues. CDR3 nucleotides: TGTGCCAGCAGTCAGGGGATGAAGGAGACCCAGTACTTC. It translates to CASSQGMKETQYF.

The gene calls are TRBV6-5 and TRBJ2-7; 7 bases match TRBD2. The CDR3 is 15 amino acids. The germline CDR1 and CDR2 sequences are MNHEY and SVGAGI. V was pared by 3 bases and J by 0 bases, with 5 bases of the junction left unmatched. CDR3 amino acids: CASSYFPSGSYEQYF. The CDR3 DNA sequence: TGTGCCAGCAGTTATTTTCCTAGCGGCTCCTACGAGCAGTACTTC.

This chain joins TRBV6-5 and TRBJ1-1; weak D call: TRBD1 (6 bases). The CDR3 covers 14 residues. With 2 bases removed from V and 6 bases from J, the gap between germline ends came to 13 bases. From germline, CDR1 is MNHEY and CDR2 SVGAGI. The CDR3, as DNA: TGTGCCAGCAGTTACGAGGGACAAGACTCTGAAGCTTTCTTT. Translating it yields CASSYEGQDSEAFF.

The J gene is TRBJ1-1, the V gene TRBV7-2; D perhaps matches TRBD1 (5 bases). Germline-derived CDR1 and CDR2 are SGHTA and FQGNSA. The CDR3 has 13 residues. Trimming took 8 bases from V and 0 from J, leaving 10 bases between them. The CDR3 here is CASQGLMNTEAFF. In DNA, the CDR3 is TGTGCCAGCCAGGGCCTCATGAACACTGAAGCTTTCTTT.

The J gene is TRBJ2-7, the V gene TRBV7-8; 8 nucleotides line up with TRBD2. The CDR3 length is 12 residues. V trimming: 9 bases; J trimming: 7 bases; junction bases outside the gene matches: 8. Per the germline V gene, CDR1 is SGHVS and CDR2 is FQNEAQ. The DNA for the CDR3 is TGTGCCAGTCGAGCGGGGGATGGGGAGCAGTACTTC. Residues: CASRAGDGEQYF.

V is TRBV18 and J is TRBJ1-2, with a tentative D call TRBD1 (5 bases). The CDR3 has 14 amino acids. The V end was cut by 3 bases, the J end by 2 bases, with 10 bases between. CDR1 KGHSH and CDR2 LQKENI come from the germline V gene. The chain's CDR3 is CASSPDRFNYGYTF. DNA of the CDR3: TGTGCCAGCTCACCTGACAGATTCAACTATGGCTACACCTTC.

The chain combines TRBV7-2 with TRBJ2-7; 8 nucleotides align to TRBD2. The germline V gene has CDR1 SGHTA and CDR2 FQGNSA. The length of the CDR3 is 15 residues. The J segment lost 4 bases and the V segment lost 4 bases, leaving 9 bases of the junction unmatched. The CDR3 nucleotides read TGTGCCAGCAGCTCGGCCGGGGGACTAGGATACGAGCAGTACTTC. This codes for CASSSAGGLGYEQYF.

The V gene is TRBV7-7, the J gene TRBJ2-1; 9 bases fit TRBD2. The germline V gene has CDR1 SSHAT and CDR2 FNYEAQ (reference sequence). This CDR3 has 15 residues. Trimming cost V 2 bases and J 2 bases; bases outside gene matches: 1. The CDR3 region is CASSLLAGTYNEQFF. The DNA of the CDR3 is TGTGCCAGCAGCTTACTAGCGGGAACCTACAATGAGCAGTTCTTC.

The chain uses TRBV18 and TRBJ2-7; 9 positions agree with TRBD1. Trimming removed 3 bases from V and 7 bases from J; junction bases left unmatched: 13. The CDR3 extends over 16 amino acids. Germline assignment: CDR1 KGHSH and CDR2 LQKENI. CDR3 sequence (DNA): TGTGCCAGCTCACCGAACCCCGGGACAGGGTTCTTAGAGCAGTACTTC. Protein: CASSPNPGTGFLEQYF.

This clone was detected a few times. This chain links TRBV4-1 with TRBJ2-1, with 8 bases matching TRBD2. CDR3 length: 16 residues. Germline CDR1 MGHRA, CDR2 YSYEKL. The V gene end was trimmed by 1 base and the J gene end by 4 bases; junction bases not matched to a gene: 6. In DNA form, the CDR3 reads TGCGCCAGCAGCCAAGGATCAGCGGGGGCATACAATGAGCAGTTCTTC. The encoded protein is CASSQGSAGAYNEQFF.

This clone was detected once. This rearrangement joins TRBV28 to TRBJ2-7, with 8 bases aligning to TRBD1. V trimming: 4 bases; J trimming: 2 bases; junction bases outside the gene matches: 7. From germline, CDR1 is MDHEN and CDR2 SYDVKM. This CDR3 comprises 15 residues. The CDR3 loop is CASSSPTGGAYEQYF. The CDR3, as DNA: TGTGCCAGCAGTTCCCCCACAGGGGGAGCCTACGAGCAGTACTTC.